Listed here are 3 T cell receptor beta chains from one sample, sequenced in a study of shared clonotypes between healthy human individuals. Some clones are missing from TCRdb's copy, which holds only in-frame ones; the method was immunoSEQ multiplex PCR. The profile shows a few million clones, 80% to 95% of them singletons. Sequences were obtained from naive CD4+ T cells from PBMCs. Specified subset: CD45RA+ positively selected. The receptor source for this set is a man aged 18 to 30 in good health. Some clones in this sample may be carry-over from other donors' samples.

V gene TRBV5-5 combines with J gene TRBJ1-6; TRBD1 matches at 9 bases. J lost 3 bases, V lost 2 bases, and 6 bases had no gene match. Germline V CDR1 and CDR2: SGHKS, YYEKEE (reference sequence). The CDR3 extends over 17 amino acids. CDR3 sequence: CASSLSTGGDYNSPLHF. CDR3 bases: TGTGCCAGCAGCTTATCGACAGGGGGAGACTATAATTCACCCCTCCACTTT.

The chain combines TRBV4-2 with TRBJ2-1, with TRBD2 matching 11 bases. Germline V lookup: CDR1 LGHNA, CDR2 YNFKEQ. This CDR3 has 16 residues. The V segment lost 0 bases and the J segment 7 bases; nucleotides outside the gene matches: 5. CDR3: CASSQDLASGRNEQFF. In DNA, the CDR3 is TGTGCCAGCAGCCAAGATCTAGCTAGCGGGAGGAATGAGCAGTTCTTC.

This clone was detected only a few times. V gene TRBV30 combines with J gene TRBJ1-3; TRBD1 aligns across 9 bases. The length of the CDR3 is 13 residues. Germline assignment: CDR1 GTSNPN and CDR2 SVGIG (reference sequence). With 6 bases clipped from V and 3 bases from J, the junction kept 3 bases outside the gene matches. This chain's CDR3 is CACTGGIGNTIYF. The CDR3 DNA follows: TGTGCCTGTACAGGGGGCATTGGAAACACCATATATTTT.